This paragraph reports one T cell receptor (beta chain). Construction of TCR beta libraries relied on iRepertoire HTBI primers and on Arm-PCR targeting CDR3 regions. TCRdb passed the multiplex PCR reads through MiXCR, listing each CDR3 protein once. This sample has under 450,000 distinct CDR3 sequences; 16% occur once, and the top ten carry over 20%. This sample stems from a study of regulatory T cells in long-lasting Graves disease. Overall study: Prior antithyroid drug treatment in newly diagnosed Graves' patients lasted under 3 months.

The germline V gene has CDR1 MNHEY and CDR2 SVGEGT. The CDR3 loop spans 18 amino acids. Trimming left V 0 bases short and J 0 bases short, with 15 bases between. Described time point: newly diagnosed GD, antithyroid drugs for less than 3 months. There was RNA extracted from PBMCs, and the TCR library was made from it. A blood draw put about 10 milliliters of peripheral blood into EDTA tubes. The sample was also reused in another study, on T cells in Graves' hyperthyroidism and ophthalmopathy.

V gene TRBV6-2 or TRBV6-3 combines with J gene TRBJ1-5; weak D call: TRBD1 (5 bases). The receptor was derived from a woman between 18 and 29 years old with Graves disease. The input for sequencing was peripheral blood mononuclear cells (PBMCs), taken at new diagnosis, from a patient treated with antithyroid drugs. The CDR3 sequence is CASSYSNRGRFSNQPQHF. DNA for the CDR3: TGTGCCAGCAGTTACTCGAATCGGGGCAGATTTAGCAATCAGCCCCAGCATTTT.